Here is one T cell receptor (beta chain) with its context. These data are taken from a study of control samples from healthy donors and cancer patients. Sequenced by immunoSEQ multiplex PCR; TCRdb stores in-frame clones only, minus some. The data hold tens of thousands of clones, with around 97% observed a single time. The germline gives CDR1 LNHNV, CDR2 YYDKDF (reference sequence). Trimming took 1 base from V and 2 from J, leaving 14 bases between them. The CDR3 covers 16 residues. The sequence was obtained from a woman aged 25 to 39 in good health. Sequencing input: blood. The chain couples TRBV15 to TRBJ2-5, with D possibly being TRBD2 (7 bases). This CDR3 reads CATSRAGEGGQETQYF. The DNA for the CDR3 is TGTGCCACCAGCAGAGCCGGGGAGGGGGGACAAGAGACCCAGTACTTC.